These 27 T cell receptor beta chains share one sample of origin, sequenced in a study of OX40 agonist ivuxolimab in advanced cancers. Method: immunoSEQ multiplex PCR; TCRdb's copy keeps in-frame clones and lacks some. The sample records tens of thousands of clones, 88% being singletons. The specimen comprised CD4+ or CD8+ T cells sorted from blood, sampled in a trial of the OX40 agonist ivuxolimab. The source is an adult with an advanced solid tumor such as melanoma, head and neck, liver or kidney cancer.

The chain combines TRBV11-3 with TRBJ2-2; 10 bases line up with TRBD2. There are 15 residues in the CDR3. J gave up 6 bases and V 0 bases, and 1 base lay outside the gene matches. The germline gives CDR1 SGHNT, CDR2 YENEEA. In DNA, the CDR3 is TGTGCCAGCAGCTTAGAAGCGGGGGGGCCCGGGGAGCTGTTTTTT. Amino acids: CASSLEAGGPGELFF.

The chain recombines TRBV6-1 with TRBJ1-1; no definite D call. The CDR3 totals 14 residues. Trimming stripped 6 bases from V and 2 bases from J, with 13 bases between. Germline assignment: CDR1 MNHNS and CDR2 SASEGT. The CDR3 loop is CASRTTLGNTEAFF. The CDR3 coding sequence is TGTGCCAGCAGGACAACCCTGGGAAACACTGAAGCTTTCTTT.

This clone was detected only once. This chain links TRBV28 with TRBJ1-4; D not certain. The CDR3 totals 16 residues. Per germline, CDR1 MDHEN and CDR2 SYDVKM. V was shortened by 5 bases and J by 4 bases, with 17 bases between the two germline ends. The CDR3 protein is CASSGPMDLNNEKLFF. The DNA of the CDR3 is TGTGCCAGCAGTGGCCCCATGGACTTAAATAATGAAAAACTGTTTTTT.

This clone was detected only a few times. The V and J genes are TRBV18 and TRBJ2-3; no definite D call. The V end lost 5 bases, the J end lost 3 bases, and 9 bases lay between the germline ends. CDR3 length: 13 residues. The germline gives CDR1 KGHSH, CDR2 LQKENI. CDR3 region: CASSSTRTDTQYF. In DNA form, the CDR3 reads TGTGCCAGCTCATCAACGAGAACAGATACGCAGTATTTT. The full variable domain, completed using reference TRBV18 and TRBJ2-3, is NAGVMQNPRHLVRRRGQEARLRCSPMKGHSHVYWYRQLPEEGLKFMVYLQKENIIDESGMPKERFSAEFPKEGPSILRIQQVVRGDSAAYFCASSSTRTDTQYFGPGTRLTVL.

The chain couples TRBV6-5 to TRBJ2-5; 11 bases match TRBD2. The CDR3 length is 13 residues. Trimming removed 6 bases from V and 5 bases from J; junction bases left unmatched: 2. The germline V gene encodes CDR1 MNHEY and CDR2 SVGAGI. CDR3 loop: CASRPSGRETQYF. The CDR3 DNA reads TGTGCCAGCAGACCTAGCGGGAGGGAGACCCAGTACTTC.

The chain employs TRBV6-1 and TRBJ2-1, with 8 bases that match TRBD1. V was pared by 6 bases and J by 8 bases, with 12 bases of the junction left unmatched. The length of the CDR3 is 15 residues. Germline V gene sequence: CDR1 MNHNS, CDR2 SASEGT. The DNA for the CDR3 is TGTGCCAGCAGCTCGTGGACAGGGTCTCTGGATGAGCAGTTCTTC. It translates to CASSSWTGSLDEQFF.

The chain couples TRBV6-5 to TRBJ2-3; D gene ambiguous. This CDR3 comprises 14 residues. V lost 5 bases and J lost 0, with 9 bases in between. The germline gives CDR1 MNHEY, CDR2 SVGAGI. The CDR3 sequence: CASSLQLSTDTQYF. In DNA form, the CDR3 reads TGTGCCAGCAGTCTACAGCTCAGCACAGATACGCAGTATTTT.

V usage is TRBV7-2 and J usage is TRBJ2-7; the D gene could be TRBD1 or TRBD2 (5 bases each). CDR1 and CDR2 from the germline V gene are SGHTA and FQGNSA. The CDR3 is made up of 14 amino acids. V was cut by 0 bases and J by 6 bases, with 12 bases left in between. CDR3 nucleotide sequence: TGTGCCAGCAGCTTAGCGAATGGGGGTTTCGAGCAGTACTTC. Translation: CASSLANGGFEQYF.

This sequence joins TRBV6-1 and TRBJ2-7, with a tentative D call TRBD2 (5 bases). CDR3 size: 14 residues. Germline assignment: CDR1 MNHNS and CDR2 SASEGT. V lost 1 base and J 12 bases, leaving 19 bases between the germline ends. The CDR3 nucleotides read TGTGCCAGCAGTGAAGACCGGGATTCGCTCGCAAGGTACTTC. It yields the protein CASSEDRDSLARYF.

V gene TRBV13 combines with J gene TRBJ2-1; possibly TRBD1 for D (8 bases). Trimming removed 5 bases at V and 0 bases at J, with 26 bases between. This CDR3 is built from 20 residues. Germline assignment: CDR1 PRHDT and CDR2 FYEKMQ (reference sequence). The CDR3 region has the DNA TGTGCCAGCAGCCCTCGTTTCCGGACAGGGACTACTACCTCCTACAATGAGCAGTTCTTC. Encoded protein: CASSPRFRTGTTTSYNEQFF.

The chain recombines TRBV19 with TRBJ2-2, with 11 bases that match TRBD1. Trimming took 7 bases from V and 0 from J; bases not matched to a gene: 4. CDR3 length: 16 amino acids. CDR1 is LNHDA, CDR2 SQIVND, per germline (reference sequence). The CDR3 region has the DNA TGTGCCAGTAAACCGGGACAGGGGGCGAACACCGGGGAGCTGTTTTTT. As protein: CASKPGQGANTGELFF.

V and J are TRBV10-3 and TRBJ2-7; the D is unclear. The ends were cut back, 3 bases at V and 2 bases at J, with 11 bases in the middle. Germline CDR1 ENHRY, CDR2 SYGVKD. The CDR3 covers 14 residues. This chain's CDR3 is CAISDPGRTYEQYF. CDR3 DNA: TGTGCCATCAGTGACCCCGGGCGGACCTACGAGCAGTACTTC.

The rearrangement links TRBV18 to TRBJ2-3, with D uncertain. Germline V gene sequence: CDR1 KGHSH, CDR2 LQKENI. The V end was cut by 4 bases, the J end by 2 bases, with 7 bases between. There are 13 residues in the CDR3. The CDR3 DNA sequence: TGTGCCAGCTCACGTGTCCCCACAGATACGCAGTATTTT. It codes for CASSRVPTDTQYF.

The chain uses TRBV7-9 and TRBJ1-3, with D perhaps matching TRBD1 (5 bases). V was cut by 5 bases and J by 3 bases, with 14 bases left in between. The CDR3 runs 15 residues. Germline V lookup: CDR1 SEHNR, CDR2 FQNEAQ (reference sequence). CDR3: CASSPGGGDGNTIYF. CDR3 nucleotides: TGTGCCAGCAGCCCCGGCGGGGGTGATGGAAACACCATATATTTT.

This clone was found once. The V gene is TRBV7-2, the J gene TRBJ2-1; TRBD2 aligns across 9 bases. The CDR3 has 16 amino acids. J was trimmed by 5 bases and V by 1 base; bases with no gene match: 6. The germline CDR1 and CDR2 sequences are SGHTA and FQGNSA. DNA of the CDR3: TGTGCCAGCAGCTTAGAGCGAGCGGGGGGTAACAATGAGCAGTTCTTC. It yields the protein CASSLERAGGNNEQFF.

The chain uses TRBV5-1 and TRBJ2-3, with TRBD1 as a possible D gene (6 bases). Looked up from germline, CDR1 is SGHRS and CDR2 is YFSETQ. The V and J ends lost 4 bases and 3 bases respectively, with 12 bases between them. The CDR3 length is 14 residues. CDR3 loop: CASSIGQFTDTQYF. Here the CDR3 DNA reads TGCGCCAGCAGCATCGGACAGTTTACAGATACGCAGTATTTT.

In its sample, this clone was seen a few times. CDR3 sequence reads: CASSITSNQPQHF. The CDR3 DNA follows: TGTGCCAGTAGTATAACGAGCAATCAGCCCCAGCATTTT. This sequence joins TRBV19 and TRBJ1-5; D gene uncertain. The CDR3 is 13 residues long. Per the germline V gene, CDR1 is LNHDA and CDR2 is SQIVND (reference sequence). V gave up 2 bases and J gave up 1 base, with 3 bases separating them.

This chain uses TRBV5-5 with TRBJ1-3, with no clear D. V lost 2 bases to trimming and J lost 9 bases, with 9 bases between them. The CDR3 has 12 amino acids. The germline CDR1 and CDR2 sequences are SGHKS and YYEKEE (reference sequence). CDR3 region: CASSFSRSTIYF. CDR3 DNA: TGTGCCAGCAGCTTCTCGCGCAGCACCATATATTTT.

The V and J genes are TRBV11-2 and TRBJ2-7, with D unresolved. The germline V and J ends were trimmed by 3 bases and 2 bases, with 11 bases remaining between them. CDR1 and CDR2 from the germline V gene are SGHAT and FQNNGV. The CDR3 is made up of 14 amino acids. CDR3 bases: TGTGCCAGCAGCTTCAAGGAGCCCCCCTACGAGCAGTACTTC. Protein sequence: CASSFKEPPYEQYF.

The rearrangement uses TRBV11-1 and TRBJ1-2; possibly TRBD1 for D (5 bases). With 4 bases removed from V and 6 bases from J, the gap between germline ends came to 9 bases. Germline values: CDR1 SGHAT, CDR2 FQDESV (reference sequence). The length of the CDR3 is 12 residues. CDR3 nucleotides: TGTGCCAGCAGCTGGGGGGGTGATGGCTACACCTTC. Translation: CASSWGGDGYTF.

CDR3 protein: CAWSDLNLNRGNTEAFF. The CDR3 DNA reads as TGTGCCTGGAGTGACCTTAACTTAAACAGGGGGAACACTGAAGCTTTCTTT. V and J are TRBV30 and TRBJ1-1; TRBD1 agrees at 7 bases. The CDR3 is made up of 17 amino acids. J gave up 1 base and V 1 base, and 12 bases lay outside the gene matches. Per the germline V gene, CDR1 is GTSNPN and CDR2 is SVGIG (reference sequence). The full variable domain, completed using reference TRBV30 and TRBJ1-1, is SQTIHQWPATLVQPVGSPLSLECTVEGTSNPNLYWYRQAAGRGLQLLFYSVGIGQISSEVPQNLSASRPQDRQFILSSKKLLLSDSGFYLCAWSDLNLNRGNTEAFFGQGTRLTVV.

The chain is built from TRBV4-2 and TRBJ1-4; D is unclear. The CDR3 has 14 residues. CDR1 and CDR2 (germline): LGHNA, YNFKEQ. V gave up 5 bases and J gave up 3 bases, with 10 bases separating them. CDR3: CASSLASPNEKLFF. CDR3 sequence (DNA): TGTGCCAGCAGCTTGGCAAGTCCTAATGAAAAACTGTTTTTT.

In this sample, this clone turned up once. CDR3 DNA: TGCGCCAGCAGCGGAGGTAGCGGGAGTAACTACGAGCAGTACTTC. This translates into CASSGGSGSNYEQYF. The J gene is TRBJ2-7, the V gene TRBV10-1; TRBD2 agrees at 9 bases. There are 15 residues in the CDR3. J lost 3 bases, V lost 6 bases, and 9 bases had no gene match. The germline gives CDR1 WNHNN, CDR2 SYGVQD (reference sequence).

The chain uses TRBV6-1 and TRBJ1-2; D not certain. This CDR3 is built from 14 residues. Trimming took off 0 bases at V and 4 bases at J, with 9 bases between the two ends. From germline, CDR1 is MNHNS and CDR2 SASEGT. In DNA form, the CDR3 reads TGTGCCAGCAGTGAAGCTCCCAGCACCTATGGCTACACCTTC. Residues: CASSEAPSTYGYTF.

The CDR3 reads CSVSNVLNTEAFF. Written as DNA, the CDR3 is TGCAGCGTTTCCAACGTACTGAACACTGAAGCTTTCTTT. The chain combines TRBV29-1 with TRBJ1-1; D unresolved. The V end lost 5 bases, the J end lost 0 bases, and 10 bases lay between the germline ends. This CDR3 spans 13 amino acids. Germline assignment: CDR1 SQVTM and CDR2 ANQGSEA.

The chain has TRBV6-1 and TRBJ2-7; no clear D. Per germline, CDR1 MNHNS and CDR2 SASEGT. The V end was cut by 3 bases, the J end by 10 bases, with 16 bases between. The CDR3 loop spans 13 amino acids. Written as DNA, the CDR3 is TGTGCCAGCAGTGACGGGTCAATGAACGGCCAGTACTTC. Its protein product is CASSDGSMNGQYF.

The V and J genes are TRBV6-6 and TRBJ2-7; weak D call: TRBD1 (6 bases). This CDR3 has 15 amino acids. The germline V and J ends were trimmed by 6 bases and 0 bases, with 15 bases remaining between them. Per germline, CDR1 MNHNY and CDR2 SVGAGI (reference sequence). The CDR3 loop reads CASSTGSPASYEQYF. The CDR3 DNA reads TGTGCCAGCAGCACAGGGAGTCCTGCCTCCTACGAGCAGTACTTC.